These 22 T cell receptor beta chains originate from one sample sequenced in a study of beta chain features in type 1 diabetes. Study-level findings and limits: Within each of all four CD4+ subsets, Type 1 diabetes patients had TCRB CDR3s that were moderately but significantly shorter.

What these receptors recognize is not known. Expressed TCRB transcripts were sequenced because the isolated RNA had all been reverse transcribed beforehand. Using immunoSEQ multiplex PCR, the repertoire was profiled, and TCRdb retains in-frame clones only, with some absent. The repertoire has nearly 350,000 clones, around 9.3% of them found once; the top ten carry roughly 0.99%. Sequenced sample: central memory CD4+ T cells from blood. The source is a man aged 25 to 45 with type 1 diabetes.

Only a few counts were recorded for this clone. This chain connects TRBV28 to TRBJ1-5, with 7 bases aligning to TRBD1. V lost 6 bases and J lost 4; bases outside the gene matches: 15. Germline assignment: CDR1 MDHEN and CDR2 SYDVKM. The CDR3 has 17 amino acids. CDR3 sequence (DNA): TGTGCCAGCAGCCCGGGGGGGGCGACAGGGTTTAATCAGCCCCAGCATTTT. It specifies CASSPGGATGFNQPQHF.

The chain has TRBV10-3 and TRBJ2-3, with 9 bases identical to TRBD1. The J segment lost 5 bases and the V segment lost 6 bases, leaving 3 bases of the junction unmatched. This CDR3 is built from 13 residues. Germline CDR1 reads ENHRY; CDR2 reads SYGVKD. CDR3 in DNA: TGTGCCATCAGGGGACAGGGAATAGATACGCAGTATTTT. Its protein product is CAIRGQGIDTQYF.

The chain combines TRBV28 with TRBJ2-7; no reliable D call. CDR1 and CDR2 from the germline V gene are MDHEN and SYDVKM. The CDR3 has 13 residues. V was shortened by 2 bases and J by 1 base, with 6 bases between the two germline ends. CDR3 amino acids: CASSLGESYEQYF. CDR3 coding DNA: TGTGCCAGCAGTTTAGGCGAGTCCTACGAGCAGTACTTC.

This sequence joins TRBV20-1 and TRBJ1-4, with unresolved D. The CDR3 sequence is 10 residues long. Germline CDR1 is DFQATT and CDR2 is SNEGSKA (reference sequence). Trimming stripped 3 bases from V and 8 bases from J, with 4 bases between. The CDR3 is CSARREKLFF. In DNA, the CDR3 is TGCAGTGCTAGGAGGGAAAAACTGTTTTTT.

The DNA of the CDR3 is TGTGCCAGCTCACGGGGGGACGCCTATGGCTACACCTTC. This sequence encodes CASSRGDAYGYTF. The V and J genes are TRBV11-2 and TRBJ1-2, with D possibly TRBD1 on 5 matching bases. The CDR3 sequence is 13 residues long. In germline, CDR1 is SGHAT, CDR2 FQNNGV. V was clipped by 8 bases and J by 4 bases, with 14 bases between them. The full variable domain, completed using reference TRBV11-2 and TRBJ1-2, is EAGVAQSPRYKIIEKRQSVAFWCNPISGHATLYWYQQILGQGPKLLIQFQNNGVVDDSQLPKDRFSAERLKGVDSTLKIQPAKLEDSAVYLCASSRGDAYGYTFGSGTRLTVV.

This clone was picked up a small number of times. V is TRBV11-2 and J is TRBJ1-3, with D unresolved. Trimming removed 2 bases at V and 3 bases at J, with 11 bases between. CDR3 length: 15 amino acids. The V gene's germline CDR1 is SGHAT and CDR2 FQNNGV. The DNA of the CDR3 is TGTGCCAGCAGCTTAAATCCAGGAGGTGGAAACACCATATATTTT. It yields the protein CASSLNPGGGNTIYF. Based on the CDR3 plus reference TRBV11-2 and TRBJ1-3, the full variable domain is EAGVAQSPRYKIIEKRQSVAFWCNPISGHATLYWYQQILGQGPKLLIQFQNNGVVDDSQLPKDRFSAERLKGVDSTLKIQPAKLEDSAVYLCASSLNPGGGNTIYFGEGSWLTVV.

This clone has more than one count but fewer than ten. In nucleotides, the CDR3 is TGTGCCAGCAGCCGGACCGTGCAAGAGACCCAGTACTTC. Amino acid sequence: CASSRTVQETQYF. The rearrangement joins TRBV5-8 to TRBJ2-5; D call uncertain. This CDR3 is 13 amino acids long. The V gene's germline CDR1 is SGHTS and CDR2 YDEGEE. The V end was cut by 4 bases, the J end by 2 bases, with 9 bases between.

This clone was counted a few times. Here the CDR3 reads CSVDAANTEAFF. In DNA form, the CDR3 reads TGCAGCGTTGACGCAGCGAACACTGAAGCTTTCTTT. The chain is built from TRBV29-1 and TRBJ1-1; D is uncertain. This CDR3 spans 12 amino acids. V dropped 3 bases and J dropped 1 base, with 6 bases sitting between them. Germline loops: CDR1 SQVTM, CDR2 ANQGSEA.

The sample holds a few counts of this clone. The chain joins TRBV6-1 to TRBJ2-4, with D unclear. This CDR3 comprises 14 residues. Trimming removed 0 bases at V and 8 bases at J, with 11 bases between. Germline-derived CDR1 and CDR2 are MNHNS and SASEGT. The CDR3 DNA sequence: TGTGCCAGCAGTGAAGCCACGAATGGGGACATTCAGTACTTC. Its protein is CASSEATNGDIQYF.

This clone was recorded only once. A much larger clone differs by one base, so this may be a read error. The chain employs TRBV9 and TRBJ2-5, with D perhaps matching TRBD1 or TRBD2 (5 bases each). Germline-derived CDR1 and CDR2 are SGDLS and YYNGEE. The V and J ends lost 7 bases and 4 bases respectively, with 5 bases between them. CDR3 length: 10 residues. CDR3 region: CASGGETQYF. The CDR3 region has the DNA TGTGCCAGCGGGGGAGAGACCCAGTACTTC. The full variable domain, its missing parts supplied by reference TRBV9 and TRBJ2-5, is DSGVTQTPKHLITATGQRVTLRCSPRSGDLSVYWYQQSLDQGLQFLIQYYNGEERAKGNILERFSAQQFPDLHSELNLSSLELGDSALYFCASGGETQYFGPGTRLLVL.

The J gene is TRBJ2-5, the V gene TRBV4-3; D remains unclear. Looked up from germline, CDR1 is LGHNA and CDR2 is YSLEER. This CDR3 is built from 15 residues. V lost 1 base to trimming and J lost 4 bases, with 13 bases between them. The CDR3 region has the DNA TGCGCCAGCAGCCAAGGGGTACAGTTGGGAGAGACCCAGTACTTC. Encoded protein: CASSQGVQLGETQYF.

This clone was observed many times. The rearrangement joins TRBV4-3 to TRBJ2-1, with no clear D. V lost 4 bases and J 8 bases, leaving 12 bases between the germline ends. This CDR3 spans 13 amino acids. From germline, CDR1 is LGHNA and CDR2 YSLEER. CDR3 nucleotides: TGCGCCAGCAGCCGGGCCTACAAGGATGAGCAGTTCTTC. Amino acid sequence: CASSRAYKDEQFF.

V gene TRBV5-4 combines with J gene TRBJ2-3; 11 bases line up with TRBD2. CDR3 length equals 18 residues. Losses at the gene ends were 0 bases for V and 3 bases for J; bases not matched to a gene: 9. Per the germline V gene, CDR1 is SGHNT and CDR2 is YYREEE (reference sequence). The CDR3 is CASSLVGSGGAGTDTQYF. The CDR3 region has the DNA TGTGCCAGCAGCTTGGTTGGTAGCGGGGGGGCCGGTACAGATACGCAGTATTTT.

This clone was found a few times. This chain links TRBV23-1 with TRBJ1-2; a weak D match, TRBD1 (6 bases). TRBV23-1 counts as an open reading frame of uncertain function. The CDR3 has 13 amino acids. V lost 6 bases to trimming and J lost 8 bases, with 16 bases between them. The CDR3 coding sequence is TGCGCCAGCAGACCAGGACAGAGGAGCGGCTACACCTTC. It yields the protein CASRPGQRSGYTF.

In its sample, this clone was seen a few times. The CDR3 DNA sequence: TGCAGCGTTGGGGCAGGGGGCGAGCCCCAGCATTTT. Translating gives CSVGAGGEPQHF. The chain recombines TRBV29-1 with TRBJ1-5; TRBD1 agrees at 8 bases. Germline CDR1 and CDR2: SQVTM and ANQGSEA. V lost 4 bases to trimming and J lost 8 bases; unmatched junction nucleotides: 4. The CDR3 sequence is 12 residues long.

This clone appeared a few times. V is TRBV28 and J is TRBJ2-3; 10 bases are a match to TRBD1. Germline V gives CDR1 MDHEN, CDR2 SYDVKM. The CDR3 covers 16 residues. With 3 bases clipped from V and 3 bases from J, the junction kept 6 bases outside the gene matches. The CDR3 sequence is CASSLAGQGLTDTQYF. The CDR3 nucleotides are TGTGCCAGCAGTTTGGCGGGACAGGGGTTAACAGATACGCAGTATTTT.

The chain joins TRBV7-9 to TRBJ2-3; D not resolved. Germline assignment: CDR1 SEHNR and CDR2 FQNEAQ (reference sequence). There are 12 residues in the CDR3. Deletions cut 5 bases from V and 8 bases from J, with 11 bases between. The CDR3 DNA follows: TGTGCCAGCAGCATAACCGAATTTACGCAGTATTTT. Its protein is CASSITEFTQYF. Complete variable domain (other parts from reference TRBV7-9 and TRBJ2-3): DTGVSQNPRHKITKRGQNVTFRCDPISEHNRLYWYRQTLGQGPEFLTYFQNEAQLEKSRLLSDRFSAERPKGSFSTLEIQRTEQGDSAMYLCASSITEFTQYFGPGTRLTVL.

This clone was observed a handful of times. The CDR3 protein is CASSLDIGANVLTF. In DNA, the CDR3 is TGTGCCAGCAGCTTGGACATTGGGGCCAACGTCCTGACTTTC. The chain couples TRBV5-4 to TRBJ2-6; D is unresolved. V lost 0 bases, J lost 3 bases, and 4 bases lay in between. The CDR3 totals 14 residues. Germline loops: CDR1 SGHNT, CDR2 YYREEE (reference sequence).

This clone was seen a handful of times. The gene calls are TRBV19 and TRBJ2-7, with 11 bases that match TRBD2. Losses at the gene ends were 2 bases for V and 4 bases for J; bases not matched to a gene: 1. This CDR3 spans 14 amino acids. Germline V gives CDR1 LNHDA, CDR2 SQIVND (reference sequence). For the CDR3, the DNA is TGTGCCAGTAGTATAACTAGCGGGGGATACGAGCAGTACTTC. It is translated as CASSITSGGYEQYF.

Ten or more counts support this clone. The chain couples TRBV2 to TRBJ2-3; D not resolved. Trimming removed 2 bases from V and 5 bases from J, with 8 bases in between. CDR3 length: 13 amino acids. Germline values: CDR1 SNHLY, CDR2 FYNNEI. The CDR3 DNA sequence: TGTGCCAGCAGTGAACGGCAGCAAGATACGCAGTATTTT. Its protein is CASSERQQDTQYF.

Only a few counts were recorded for this clone. The V and J genes are TRBV28 and TRBJ1-5; D uncertain. This CDR3 contains 12 residues. Deletions cut 5 bases from V and 3 bases from J, with 5 bases between. Germline values: CDR1 MDHEN, CDR2 SYDVKM. CDR3 region: CASSLVNQPQHF. The CDR3 DNA reads TGTGCCAGCAGTCTCGTCAATCAGCCCCAGCATTTT.

This rearrangement joins TRBV6-1 to TRBJ2-2; D is possibly TRBD1 (5 bases). Trimming stripped 4 bases from V and 2 bases from J, with 11 bases between. This CDR3 spans 15 amino acids. Germline V gene data show CDR1 as MNHNS and CDR2 as SASEGT. In nucleotides, the CDR3 is TGTGCCAGCAGTGTGGCAGGGCTAAACACCGGGGAGCTGTTTTTT. It is translated as CASSVAGLNTGELFF.